These 18 T cell receptor beta chains originate from one sample sequenced in a study of T-cell reconstitution after alpha-beta-depleted transplantation in children. Unique molecular identifiers were incorporated when the TCRbeta library was constructed. One entry per CDR3 protein, called by TCRdb with MiXCR from the PCR reads. The data show hundreds of thousands of distinct CDR3 sequences, under 20% seen once. Sequences were derived from PBMCs, mostly from graft donor cells, sampled 360 days after TCRalphabeta/CD19-depleted stem cell transplant. All receptors come from a boy under three years old who had a stem cell transplant for Wiskott-Aldrich syndrome, so the T cells may come from the graft donor.

The rearrangement links TRBV5-1 to TRBJ2-7; unclear D gene. Germline V gives CDR1 SGHRS, CDR2 YFSETQ. This CDR3 is 14 amino acids long. The germline V and J ends were trimmed by 2 bases and 2 bases, with 11 bases remaining between them. CDR3 sequence reads: CASSFRTVPYEQYF. For the CDR3, the DNA is TGCGCCAGCAGCTTTCGAACAGTCCCCTACGAGCAGTACTTC.

V usage is TRBV28 and J usage is TRBJ2-1; unclear D gene. Between the trimmed V and J ends, which lost 6 bases and 3 bases, there was a span of 15 bases. Germline CDR1 reads MDHEN; CDR2 reads SYDVKM. The CDR3 is made up of 15 amino acids. The CDR3 DNA reads TGTGCCAGCAGGTTTCGGGTTCTAGGCTACAATGAGCAGTTCTTC. Translation: CASRFRVLGYNEQFF.

The chain has TRBV19 and TRBJ2-1; tentative D call: TRBD1 (6 bases). The CDR3 spans 15 residues. Germline V lookup: CDR1 LNHDA, CDR2 SQIVND (reference sequence). V lost 5 bases and J lost 7, with 18 bases in between. CDR3 sequence: CASSVTGIKGNEQFF. The DNA for the CDR3 is TGTGCCAGTAGTGTTACAGGGATTAAGGGGAATGAGCAGTTCTTC.

The chain's CDR3 is CASSRGGAGSTDTQYF. The CDR3 coding sequence is TGCGCCAGCAGCCGCGGTGGGGCGGGGAGCACAGATACGCAGTATTTT. The chain carries TRBV4-1 and TRBJ2-3; D is perhaps TRBD2 (6 bases). Germline V gene sequence: CDR1 MGHRA, CDR2 YSYEKL. The CDR3 consists of 16 residues. The V gene lost 4 bases and the J gene lost 0 bases, with 14 bases spanning the gap.

In its sample, this clonotype was seen once. V gene TRBV24-1 combines with J gene TRBJ2-1; 7 nucleotides match TRBD2. The CDR3 has 14 residues. V was clipped by 9 bases and J by 5 bases; unmatched bases: 9. Germline CDR1 is KGHDR and CDR2 is SFDVKD. CDR3 coding DNA: TGTGCCACCCAGATGGCGGGAGTCCACAATGAGCAGTTCTTC. Translated, it gives CATQMAGVHNEQFF.

There are a few counts of this clonotype. The rearrangement links TRBV5-6 to TRBJ1-1; no reliable D call. The CDR3 loop spans 14 amino acids. Trimming removed 4 bases at V and 2 bases at J, with 12 bases between. Germline values: CDR1 SGHDT, CDR2 YYEEEE. CDR3 coding DNA: TGTGCCAGCAGCCCGTTAGATTTTAACACTGAAGCTTTCTTT. This sequence encodes CASSPLDFNTEAFF. Variable domain in full (rest from reference TRBV5-6 and TRBJ1-1): DAGVTQSPTHLIKTRGQQVTLRCSPKSGHDTVSWYQQALGQGPQFIFQYYEEEERQRGNFPDRFSGHQFPNYSSELNVNALLLGDSALYLCASSPLDFNTEAFFGQGTRLTVV.

This clonotype was counted only a few times. This chain uses TRBV4-3 with TRBJ2-7; TRBD1 matches 8 bases. The ends lost 3 bases at V and 3 bases at J; junction bases unmatched: 13. CDR3 size: 17 residues. The germline V gene has CDR1 LGHNA and CDR2 YSLEER. CDR3 sequence reads: CASSQTSDRVGRYEQYF. The DNA of the CDR3 is TGCGCCAGCAGCCAGACGTCGGACAGGGTAGGGCGCTACGAGCAGTACTTC.

There are a few counts of this clonotype. CDR3 DNA: TGCGCCAGCAGCCTAATGGACAGGGTAACTGAAGCTTTCTTT. Translated: CASSLMDRVTEAFF. The chain employs TRBV5-1 and TRBJ1-1, with 8 nucleotides matching TRBD1. Germline-derived CDR1 and CDR2 are SGHRS and YFSETQ. This CDR3 is built from 14 residues. The V segment lost 4 bases and the J segment 5 bases; nucleotides outside the gene matches: 7.

This chain connects TRBV5-1 to TRBJ1-6; D might be TRBD1 (5 bases). The CDR3 is made up of 15 amino acids. Germline values: CDR1 SGHRS, CDR2 YFSETQ. V was shortened by 2 bases and J by 7 bases, with 13 bases between the two germline ends. DNA of the CDR3: TGCGCCAGCAGCTTACCCGGGACCGCCAATTCACCCCTCCACTTT. Residues: CASSLPGTANSPLHF.

This clonotype showed up many times. The chain employs TRBV25-1 and TRBJ2-3; TRBD2 is a possible D gene (5 bases). CDR3 size: 15 residues. Trimming pared 3 bases from V and 0 bases from J, leaving 10 bases between. Germline V gene data show CDR1 as MGHDK and CDR2 as SYGVNS. The CDR3 region is CASSERVGSTDTQYF. Written as DNA, the CDR3 is TGTGCCAGCAGTGAGCGGGTAGGGAGCACAGATACGCAGTATTTT.

This clonotype was seen more than once but under ten times. V usage is TRBV13 and J usage is TRBJ2-3, with 11 bases lining up with TRBD2. The ends lost 5 bases at V and 5 bases at J; junction bases unmatched: 3. CDR3 length: 14 amino acids. Germline V gene lookup returns CDR1 PRHDT and CDR2 FYEKMQ (reference sequence). CDR3 nucleotides: TGTGCCAGCAGCGCTGGACTAGCGGGAGATACGCAGTATTTT. It translates to CASSAGLAGDTQYF. Looking up the rest from reference TRBV13 and TRBJ2-3 gives the full variable domain: AAGVIQSPRHLIKEKRETATLKCYPIPRHDTVYWYQQGPGQDPQFLISFYEKMQSDKGSIPDRFSAQQFSDYHSELNMSSLELGDSALYFCASSAGLAGDTQYFGPGTRLTVL.

This chain uses TRBV5-1 with TRBJ2-5; 7 bases agree with TRBD2. The germline V gene encodes CDR1 SGHRS and CDR2 YFSETQ. CDR3 size: 15 residues. Trimming at V came to 0 bases and at J to 4 bases, leaving 6 bases not matched to a gene. The CDR3 is CASSLVGGFGETQYF. In DNA, the CDR3 is TGCGCCAGCAGCTTGGTCGGGGGGTTCGGAGAGACCCAGTACTTC.

This clonotype showed up just once. V is TRBV28 and J is TRBJ2-3; the D is unclear. The germline V gene encodes CDR1 MDHEN and CDR2 SYDVKM. The CDR3 has 15 amino acids. The V gene lost 4 bases and the J gene lost 0 bases, with 11 bases spanning the gap. The CDR3 nucleotides are TGTGCCAGCAGTTGGAGTTTTACTAGCACAGATACGCAGTATTTT. Its translation: CASSWSFTSTDTQYF.

This clonotype rates as medium-sized. The chain carries TRBV5-1 and TRBJ2-7, with D possibly matching TRBD1 (6 bases). Germline CDR1 reads SGHRS; CDR2 reads YFSETQ. This CDR3 has 16 residues. Trimming cost V 2 bases and J 2 bases, with 17 bases left between them. This chain's CDR3 is CASSFNTGNRAYEQYF. CDR3 in DNA: TGCGCCAGCAGCTTTAACACAGGGAATCGCGCCTACGAGCAGTACTTC. Looking up the rest from reference TRBV5-1 and TRBJ2-7 gives the full variable domain: KAGVTQTPRYLIKTRGQQVTLSCSPISGHRSVSWYQQTPGQGLQFLFEYFSETQRNKGNFPGRFSGRQFSNSRSEMNVSTLELGDSALYLCASSFNTGNRAYEQYFGPGTRLTVT.

Concerning this clonotype itself: One end of the junction does not line up with germline, which may come from a read error. The rearrangement uses TRBV11-3 and TRBJ2-4, with 15 bases identical to TRBD2. The CDR3 length is 19 residues. The V gene's germline CDR1 is SGHNT and CDR2 YENEEA. Here the CDR3 DNA reads TGTACCAGCAGCCTTCCAGGACTAGCGGGGGGGATAGCCAAAAACATTCAGTACTTC. Encoded protein: CTSSLPGLAGGIAKNIQYF.

The genes are TRBV4-3 and TRBJ1-2; 10 positions match TRBD1. The V gene end was trimmed by 4 bases and the J gene end by 8 bases; junction bases not matched to a gene: 4. Germline values: CDR1 LGHNA, CDR2 YSLEER. The CDR3 runs 13 residues. Here the CDR3 reads CASSPDRGDGYTF. The CDR3, as DNA: TGCGCCAGCAGCCCGGACAGGGGGGACGGCTACACCTTC.

The rearrangement links TRBV23-1 to TRBJ2-1; no reliable D call. TRBV23-1 is assigned to the ORF class and has an uncertain function. Trimming removed 7 bases at V and 7 bases at J, with 11 bases between. The CDR3 consists of 12 residues. The CDR3: CASTPAGNEQFF. Written as DNA, the CDR3 is TGCGCCAGCACGCCGGCCGGTAATGAGCAGTTCTTC.

V is TRBV28 and J is TRBJ2-5, with TRBD2 identical over 10 bases. The germline gives CDR1 MDHEN, CDR2 SYDVKM. This CDR3 has 18 residues. V trimming: 3 bases; J trimming: 2 bases; junction bases outside the gene matches: 12. DNA of the CDR3: TGTGCCAGCAGTTTCCAAATTAGCGGGGGGCCCCCACAAGAGACCCAGTACTTC. This codes for CASSFQISGGPPQETQYF.